This T cell receptor beta chain was captured by sequencing in a study of T cells in Graves' hyperthyroidism and ophthalmopathy (dated by TCRdb to between 2018 and 2020). Background for the entire study: Peripheral blood was sampled at the time of initial diagnosis, prior to any treatment. A discovery cohort of about 96 patients, approximately 45 with Graves' ophthalmopathy and about 60 with stable Graves' hyperthyroidism, was used to find distinguishing TCR V-J signatures. The study also compared thyroid tissue and blood T-cell repertoires from more than 5 Graves' hyperthyroidism patients. For training and testing, the 100 patients in the discovery cohort were randomly divided in a 7:3 ratio. An independent validation cohort of under 20 hyperthyroidism patients and 17 patients who later progressed to ophthalmopathy tested prospective prediction of ophthalmopathy. According to the paper, TCR Vbeta CDR3 sequencing was carried out on about 140 peripheral blood samples, which came from approximately 43 ophthalmopathy, around 74 hyperthyroidism and approximately 17 progressor patients. After sampling, hyperthyroidism patients received methimazole starting at 30 mg daily, and ophthalmopathy patients received high-dose intravenous methylprednisolone. Results the study describes overall, beyond this receptor: A model built on a 13 V-J signature distinguished ophthalmopathy from stable hyperthyroidism, reaching about 89% sensitivity and around 81% specificity in cross-validation and 80%/75% in testing. During validation, the model predicted progression to ophthalmopathy a median of roughly six months ahead of onset, with approximately 70% sensitivity and 72.22% specificity. Sample size was not statistically predetermined, and blinding of investigators to group allocation was not performed. Most expanded thyroid clonotypes (frequency above 0.001) were also detected in blood, a finding suggesting that blood repertoires may reflect thyroid immune responses.

Stable Graves' hyperthyroidism was defined as no progression to ophthalmopathy during 18 months of follow-up. Hyperthyroidism patients were newly diagnosed, with disease duration under 2 months, and aged 18 to 65 years. The study excluded patients with uncontrolled infections, other autoimmune diseases, pregnancy or lactation. Diagnoses were established on the basis of clinical symptoms, serum thyroxine and TRAb, thyroid ultrasound, and orbital computed tomography. Ficoll-Paque density gradient centrifugation was used to isolate PBMCs from around 10 ml of fresh peripheral blood. Total RNA was extracted using Trizol reagent, and RNA quality was assessed on an Agilent 2100 Bioanalyzer. About this clonotype itself: Its antigen is still unknown. Since a much larger clone is just one base distant, this may be a read error.

Amplification of TCR beta CDR3 regions was carried out from RNA transcripts. The first round of RT-PCR for the TCR CDR3 was performed with the HTBI primer set and the Qiagen OneStep RT-PCR kit. A second multiplex PCR round built the libraries, followed by size selection and purification. Libraries were sequenced paired-end with 100 bp reads on an Illumina HiSeq2000. From the authors' description of their analysis: SOAPnuke was used to process the raw data, throwing out any read that contained adapters or uncalled bases, had a mean Phred below 15, or lacked an exact constant-primer or identifier match. High-quality paired reads were merged with COPE v1.2.5, and unique nucleotide sequences were defined as clonotypes. MiTCR v1.1 was used to align the clonotypes against IMGT TRBV, TRBD and TRBJ reference segments. Analysis was restricted to V-J combinations with a frequency above 0.0001, which covered roughly 99% of repertoires. A TCS score was defined as the ratio between F50 (clonal expansion) and ExV (chaos), using BLOSUM62-based TCRdist between CDR3 peptides within each V-J. Welch's t-statistics and random forest reduced around 510 V-J features to 10 to 15, which were used in a naive Bayes classifier (R e1071). The similarity between thyroid and blood repertoires was quantified using the Morisita-Horn index. The public reads were reprocessed in TCRdb via fastp at Q25 and MiXCR, keeping in-frame beta chains. A single entry per CDR3 protein holds the most common genes and DNA from its merged rows. What appears here as the V and J calls and clone size reflects TCRdb's work, not the paper's. Counted in this sample were hundreds of thousands of distinct CDR3 sequences; around 38% of them appeared once. Jointly, the top ten make up approximately 8.7% of the sample.

V is trimmed back by 6 bases and J by 6 bases, and the junction contains 7 bases that no gene match accounts for. CDR1 SEHNR and CDR2 FQNEAQ are derived from the germline V gene (reference sequence). Including the terminal cysteine and phenylalanine, the CDR3 comprises 13 residues. Only the CDR3 DNA stays, 39 bases, in frame from base 1. The sample taken for sequencing was blood. This TCR came from a young man with Graves' hyperthyroidism. Rearrangement joined TRBV7-9 to TRBJ1-1; TRBD1 fits 7 bases in the junction. The encoded CDR3 is CASSQTGRAEAFF. The bases are TGTGCCAGCAGTCAGACAGGGCGAGCTGAAGCTTTCTTT.